A selection of T cell receptor beta chains follows, all from one sample in a study of technical replicates of blood from a handful of donors. Clones were read by immunoSEQ multiplex PCR, and TCRdb kept only the in-frame ones, dropping some. The table has approximately 75,000 clones, approximately 96% seen once. The sequenced material came from T cells isolated from PBMCs. The origin of the receptors is a human donor in good health. Each CDR3 is given with its conserved first and last residue. D genes are given only for firm matches. Clone size is given for some rows only: seen once, a few or many times, or a class if the clone is expanded.

d_call: TRBD1
j_call: TRBJ1-4
clone_size: NA
v_call: TRBV11-3
cdr3_nt: TGTGCCAGCAGCTTACAGGGGGCAGGGGAAAAACTGTTTTTT
cdr3_aa: CASSLQGAGEKLFF

d_call: NA
j_call: TRBJ1-1
clone_size: NA
v_call: TRBV19
cdr3_nt: TGTGCCACCCGCAAGGGGCGAGGATTCAACACTGAAGCTTTCTTT
cdr3_aa: CATRKGRGFNTEAFF

d_call: NA
j_call: TRBJ1-5
clone_size: NA
v_call: TRBV28
cdr3_nt: TGTGCCAGCGACCTAAGACAGGACAATCAGCCCCAGCATTTT
cdr3_aa: CASDLRQDNQPQHF

d_call: NA
j_call: TRBJ2-1
clone_size: NA
v_call: TRBV7-9
cdr3_nt: TGTGCCAGCAGCTTAGGTGTGCGGGGAAACAATGAGCAGTTCTTC
cdr3_aa: CASSLGVRGNNEQFF

d_call: TRBD1
j_call: TRBJ1-1
clone_size: NA
v_call: TRBV10-3
cdr3_nt: TGTGCCATAACCGACAGGGAGACTGAAGCTTTCTTT
cdr3_aa: CAITDRETEAFF

d_call: TRBD1
j_call: TRBJ2-4
clone_size: NA
v_call: TRBV29-1
cdr3_nt: TGCAGCGCAGGGGGCGTACAGGGGCAGGAAAACATTCAGTACTTC
cdr3_aa: CSAGGVQGQENIQYF

d_call: NA
j_call: TRBJ2-7
clone_size: NA
v_call: TRBV2
cdr3_nt: TGTGCCAGCAGTTTTTCGGGAAACGAGCAGTACTTC
cdr3_aa: CASSFSGNEQYF

d_call: TRBD1
j_call: TRBJ2-7
clone_size: NA
v_call: TRBV27
cdr3_nt: TGTGCCAGCAGTTTCCGGGGACAGGGCAACTACGAGCAGTACTTC
cdr3_aa: CASSFRGQGNYEQYF

d_call: TRBD2
j_call: TRBJ2-3
clone_size: NA
v_call: TRBV14
cdr3_nt: TGTGCCAGCAGCCCCCCTAGGACTAGAAGAGGGTCAGATACGCAGTATTTT
cdr3_aa: CASSPPRTRRGSDTQYF

d_call: TRBD2
j_call: TRBJ2-1
clone_size: NA
v_call: TRBV29-1
cdr3_nt: TGCAGCGTTGGGCTAGCGGGGGACAATGAGCAGTTCTTC
cdr3_aa: CSVGLAGDNEQFF

d_call: TRBD2
j_call: TRBJ2-3
clone_size: NA
v_call: TRBV25-1
cdr3_nt: TGTGCCAGCAGCGCAAGCGGGAGAAAATCAGATACGCAGTATTTT
cdr3_aa: CASSASGRKSDTQYF

d_call: NA
j_call: TRBJ1-1
clone_size: NA
v_call: TRBV30
cdr3_nt: TGTGCCTGGAATCTAAGACGAATCCGGGCTGAAGCTTTCTTT
cdr3_aa: CAWNLRRIRAEAFF

d_call: TRBD2
j_call: TRBJ2-1
clone_size: NA
v_call: TRBV5-1
cdr3_nt: TGCGCCAGCAGCCTCCTAGCGGGAGCGGGTGAGCAGTTCTTC
cdr3_aa: CASSLLAGAGEQFF

d_call: NA
j_call: TRBJ2-1
clone_size: NA
v_call: TRBV7-3
cdr3_nt: TGTGCCAGCAGCTTAAGTGGGACCGGGGGTTACAATGAGCAGTTCTTC
cdr3_aa: CASSLSGTGGYNEQFF

d_call: TRBD2
j_call: TRBJ2-7
clone_size: NA
v_call: TRBV7-9
cdr3_nt: TGTGCCAGCAGCTTAGGGCGGGAGATCGACGAGCAGTACTTC
cdr3_aa: CASSLGREIDEQYF

d_call: TRBD2
j_call: TRBJ2-7
clone_size: NA
v_call: TRBV28
cdr3_nt: TGTGCCAGCAGTTTATTGTCTAGCGGGGCATACGGCTACGAGCAGTACTTC
cdr3_aa: CASSLLSSGAYGYEQYF

d_call: NA
j_call: TRBJ2-7
clone_size: once
v_call: TRBV4-1
cdr3_nt: TGCGCCAGCAGCCTGGGGACTGTACCCTACGAGCAGTACTTC
cdr3_aa: CASSLGTVPYEQYF

d_call: NA
j_call: TRBJ2-2
clone_size: NA
v_call: TRBV25-1
cdr3_nt: TGTGCCAGCAGTGAATACCGGGCCGGGGAGCTGTTTTTT
cdr3_aa: CASSEYRAGELFF

d_call: TRBD1
j_call: TRBJ2-7
clone_size: NA
v_call: TRBV5-1
cdr3_nt: TGCGCCAGCAGCACGGACAGGGAGCTCTACGAGCAGTACTTC
cdr3_aa: CASSTDRELYEQYF

d_call: TRBD1
j_call: TRBJ2-7
clone_size: NA
v_call: TRBV19
cdr3_nt: TGTGCCAGTAGTCTCGGACAGGGTTCCTACGAGCAGTACTTC
cdr3_aa: CASSLGQGSYEQYF

d_call: TRBD2
j_call: TRBJ2-1
clone_size: NA
v_call: TRBV9
cdr3_nt: TGTGCCAGTTCTAGCGGGAGGGTCCACAATGAGCAGTTCTTC
cdr3_aa: CASSSGRVHNEQFF

d_call: NA
j_call: TRBJ1-2
clone_size: NA
v_call: TRBV6-6
cdr3_nt: TGTGCCAGCACTTCGGGTACTCCCTATGGCTACACCTTC
cdr3_aa: CASTSGTPYGYTF

d_call: NA
j_call: TRBJ1-1
clone_size: NA
v_call: TRBV6-5
cdr3_nt: TGTGCCAGCAGTTCCGCCCCAACGGAGACTGAAGCTTTCTTT
cdr3_aa: CASSSAPTETEAFF

d_call: TRBD2
j_call: TRBJ2-1
clone_size: NA
v_call: TRBV19
cdr3_nt: TGTGCCAGTAAGATTAGCGGGAACTACAATGAGCAGTTCTTC
cdr3_aa: CASKISGNYNEQFF

d_call: TRBD1
j_call: TRBJ2-7
clone_size: NA
v_call: TRBV6-1
cdr3_nt: TGTGCCAGCAGTGTCCGGGACAGCTACGAGCAGTACTTC
cdr3_aa: CASSVRDSYEQYF

d_call: NA
j_call: TRBJ1-2
clone_size: NA
v_call: TRBV6-5
cdr3_nt: TGTGCCAGCAGTCCGAGAGACAGGAACTATGGCTACACCTTC
cdr3_aa: CASSPRDRNYGYTF

d_call: TRBD1
j_call: TRBJ1-2
clone_size: NA
v_call: TRBV19
cdr3_nt: TGTGCCAGTAGTAGGAGGGACAGGTCTGAGGGCTACACCTTC
cdr3_aa: CASSRRDRSEGYTF

d_call: NA
j_call: TRBJ2-5
clone_size: NA
v_call: TRBV11-2
cdr3_nt: TGTGCCAGCAGCTTCGGGGGTGAGACCCAGTACTTC
cdr3_aa: CASSFGGETQYF

d_call: TRBD2
j_call: TRBJ2-5
clone_size: NA
v_call: TRBV25-1
cdr3_nt: TGTGCCAGCATGACGCGGGAGACGGAGACCCAGTACTTC
cdr3_aa: CASMTRETETQYF

d_call: TRBD1
j_call: TRBJ2-7
clone_size: NA
v_call: TRBV19
cdr3_nt: TGTGCCAGTAGTATAGATAGGCAGGGGGTCAACGAGCAGTACTTC
cdr3_aa: CASSIDRQGVNEQYF

d_call: NA
j_call: TRBJ2-5
clone_size: NA
v_call: TRBV9
cdr3_nt: TGTGCCAGCACCGGTGGCGGGGTGGGGGATGAGACCCAGTACTTC
cdr3_aa: CASTGGGVGDETQYF

d_call: NA
j_call: TRBJ2-7
clone_size: NA
v_call: TRBV9
cdr3_nt: TGTGCCAGCCAAGGAGAGGGTAGGACGGAGCAGTACTTC
cdr3_aa: CASQGEGRTEQYF

d_call: NA
j_call: TRBJ2-5
clone_size: NA
v_call: TRBV11-2
cdr3_nt: TGTGCCAGCAGCTTATTGCTCTTCGGCGGAGAGACCCAGTACTTC
cdr3_aa: CASSLLLFGGETQYF

d_call: TRBD2
j_call: TRBJ2-7
clone_size: NA
v_call: TRBV11-2
cdr3_nt: TGTGCCAGCAGCCAACGGGGGGACCCGGCCTACGAGCAGTACTTC
cdr3_aa: CASSQRGDPAYEQYF

d_call: TRBD2
j_call: TRBJ2-3
clone_size: NA
v_call: TRBV19
cdr3_nt: TGTGCCAGTAGTGCTGATAGCGGGTACACAGATACGCAGTATTTT
cdr3_aa: CASSADSGYTDTQYF

d_call: NA
j_call: TRBJ1-2
clone_size: once
v_call: TRBV7-6
cdr3_nt: TGTGCCAGCAGCTTAGCGGCGACAGGACCATATGGCTACACCTTC
cdr3_aa: CASSLAATGPYGYTF

d_call: NA
j_call: TRBJ2-5
clone_size: NA
v_call: TRBV5-1
cdr3_nt: TGCGCCAGCAGCTTGACTGTGGGAGTAGAAGAGACCCAGTACTTC
cdr3_aa: CASSLTVGVEETQYF

d_call: TRBD1
j_call: TRBJ1-3
clone_size: NA
v_call: TRBV28
cdr3_nt: TGTGCCAGCAGTTCTCGGACAGGGCGCGGAAACACCATATATTTT
cdr3_aa: CASSSRTGRGNTIYF

d_call: TRBD2
j_call: TRBJ2-5
clone_size: NA
v_call: TRBV6-5
cdr3_nt: TGTGCCAGCAGCCAGACTAGCGGGAGTGGGACCCAGTACTTC
cdr3_aa: CASSQTSGSGTQYF

d_call: NA
j_call: TRBJ2-4
clone_size: NA
v_call: TRBV4-3
cdr3_nt: TGCGCCAGCAGCCAAGTAACAGGGTCTGGAAACATTCAGTACTTC
cdr3_aa: CASSQVTGSGNIQYF